These T cell receptor beta chains were read from a single sample in a study of technical replicates of blood from several donors. Profiled with immunoSEQ multiplex PCR; TCRdb holds only in-frame clones, not every one. This sample has 65,000 to 85,000 clones, with roughly 96% found just once. The sequenced sample was T cells isolated from PBMCs. The receptor source for this set is a human donor in good health. The CDR3 runs from the conserved cysteine through the conserved F or W. Fields, in order: V gene, J gene, CDR3 protein.

TRBV5-4	TRBJ2-1	CASRRQDNEQFF
TRBV7-9	TRBJ1-5	CASSLTMGQINQPQHF
TRBV6-5	TRBJ1-2	CASSSGRRTYGYTF
TRBV7-2	TRBJ1-5	CASSLEAGQPQHF
TRBV6-1	TRBJ2-3	CASSERVVVGADTQYF
TRBV7-8	TRBJ2-2	CASSPTGTGDGGELFF
TRBV2	TRBJ2-1	CASSFGTRLNEQFF
TRBV27	TRBJ2-2	CASSFNRVTGELFF
TRBV7-9	TRBJ1-2	CASSLGARYGYTF
TRBV5-8	TRBJ2-1	CASSSTSGSYNEQFF
TRBV5-1	TRBJ1-4	CASSFDETGGLSATNEKLFF
TRBV29-1	TRBJ1-3	CSVEAGKVGNTIYF
TRBV4-2	TRBJ2-2	CASSQDAGELFF
TRBV7-2	TRBJ2-7	CASSLELADVEQYF
TRBV19	TRBJ2-7	CASSIPRGSYYEQYF
TRBV2	TRBJ2-1	CASSEMGRGSYNEQFF
TRBV27	TRBJ1-1	CASSLGTGWGTEAFF
TRBV9	TRBJ1-1	CASSVGGSNTEAFF
TRBV2	TRBJ2-3	CASSEVTSGTDTQYF
TRBV6-1	TRBJ1-1	CASSESGGTTEAFF
TRBV2	TRBJ2-6	CASSSRSSGANVLTF
TRBV5-5	TRBJ2-7	CASRERELFEQYF
TRBV5-1	TRBJ2-1	CASSLVAAGGPPQYNEQFF
TRBV28	TRBJ1-1	CASSFPQAENTEAFF
TRBV6-5	TRBJ2-7	CASSYGQPGASYEQYF
TRBV29-1	TRBJ2-3	CSVEDWTGGSDTQYF
TRBV6-5	TRBJ1-3	CASSLGQSSGNTIYF
TRBV19	TRBJ1-1	CASSKYRPTEAFF
TRBV27	TRBJ2-7	CASRRLAGALYEQYF
TRBV6-5	TRBJ2-6	CASSYGRVAGANVLTF
TRBV12-5	TRBJ1-2	CASGGAVNYGYTF
TRBV2	TRBJ2-5	CASSPTRDYQETQYF
TRBV2	TRBJ1-5	CASREGRNSNQPQHF
TRBV5-8	TRBJ2-7	CASSSRTSSYEQYF
TRBV4-1	TRBJ2-3	CASSQSGGGTDTQYF
TRBV28	TRBJ2-3	CASSLRPGTDTQYF
TRBV30	TRBJ2-1	CAWSMDRELYNEQFF
TRBV29-1	TRBJ2-2	CSVAGGYTGELFF
TRBV5-1	TRBJ2-2	CASRGTGNTGELFF
TRBV2	TRBJ1-5	CASSDGTGGYQPQHF
TRBV6-6	TRBJ2-7	CASSLSGRAYEQYF
TRBV10-1	TRBJ2-5	CASSRGETQYF
TRBV11-2	TRBJ2-1	CASTVAGYNEQFF
TRBV6-6	TRBJ2-3	CASRTEGARSTGTQYF
TRBV30	TRBJ1-4	CAWSGTGVVKKLFF
TRBV11-3	TRBJ2-1	CASSSTGSPYNEQFF
TRBV6-1	TRBJ2-7	CASSEASSLQTSSYEQYF
TRBV7-8	TRBJ2-1	CASSTLGREVGGNEQFF
TRBV11-3	TRBJ2-7	CASSLAGDEQYF
TRBV9	TRBJ2-1	CASSVGPGNGDPEQFF
TRBV6-5	TRBJ1-2	CASTAQGAYGYTF
TRBV4-1	TRBJ2-1	CASSPYRPTSSEQFF
TRBV19	TRBJ2-3	CASRTSGGTDTQYF
TRBV5-3	TRBJ1-6	CARSPPPGTADSPLHF